This is a list of T cell receptor beta chains from one sample in a study of T cells after yellow fever vaccination. MiXCR, run by TCRdb on the 5' RACE reads, gives a single entry per CDR3 protein. The table has a few hundred thousand distinct CDR3 sequences, approximately 18% seen once; the top ten hold 15% to 20%. Here the sequenced sample was PBMCs, taken before the yellow fever booster vaccination. All receptors derive from a man younger than 35 who received the YFV17D yellow fever vaccine. Each CDR3 is given with its conserved first and last residue. The D gene is left open where the match is weak. Expanded clones get a size class; other rows say once, few or many, or leave the size out.

>-|TRBJ2-1|TRBV5-1|TRBD2
CASSEITSGGASDEQFF
TGCGCCAGCAGCGAGATAACTAGCGGGGGGGCCTCGGATGAGCAGTTCTTC
>-|TRBJ2-1|TRBV3-1|-
CASSRPKSSYNEQFF
TGTGCCAGCAGCCGACCAAAGAGCTCCTACAATGAGCAGTTCTTC
>-|TRBJ2-5|TRBV7-3|TRBD1
CASSPLGQSAETQYF
TGTGCCAGCAGCCCGTTGGGACAGTCAGCAGAGACCCAGTACTTC
>-|TRBJ2-7|TRBV5-6|TRBD1
CASSPTTGAVYEQYF
TGTGCCAGCAGCCCGACGACAGGGGCCGTGTACGAGCAGTACTTC
>few|TRBJ2-5|TRBV4-2|TRBD2
CASSQWGGGQETQYF
TGTGCCAGCAGCCAGTGGGGGGGAGGACAAGAGACCCAGTACTTC
>few|TRBJ2-5|TRBV28|TRBD2
CASSLSRGGGRQETQYF
TGTGCCAGCAGTTTATCTCGGGGCGGGGGGCGCCAAGAGACCCAGTACTTC
>-|TRBJ2-3|TRBV12-3/TRBV12-4|-
CASSLAQGDASTDTQYF
TGTGCCAGCAGTTTAGCGCAGGGAGATGCTAGCACAGATACGCAGTATTTT
>-|TRBJ2-5|TRBV12-3/TRBV12-4|-
CASSLRRPGEWKYF
TGTGCCAGCAGTTTACGCCGCCCCGGGGAGTGGAAGTACTTC
>-|TRBJ2-1|TRBV4-3|-
CASSQDPGYEQFF
TGCGCCAGCAGCCAAGATCCGGGTTATGAGCAGTTCTTC
>many|TRBJ2-7|TRBV5-6|-
CASSLNSYEQYF
TGTGCCAGCAGCTTGAACTCCTACGAGCAGTACTTC
>few|TRBJ2-5|TRBV2|TRBD1
CASSERSGGAETQYF
TGTGCCAGCAGTGAACGGTCAGGGGGCGCAGAGACCCAGTACTTC
>-|TRBJ1-5|TRBV7-2|-
CASSLALYQPQHF
TGTGCCAGCAGCTTAGCCCTATATCAGCCCCAGCATTTT
>-|TRBJ2-2|TRBV10-3|-
CAISESRITGELFF
TGTGCCATCAGTGAGTCGCGGATCACCGGGGAGCTGTTTTTT
>-|TRBJ1-1|TRBV6-5|-
CASSYSGVNRWYEAFF
TGTGCCAGCAGTTACTCGGGCGTCAATAGATGGTATGAAGCTTTCTTT
>-|TRBJ1-5|TRBV6-2/TRBV6-3|TRBD1
CASSYDRRTGFNQPQHF
TGTGCCAGCAGTTACGATCGAAGGACAGGGTTCAATCAGCCCCAGCATTTT